Listed below are T cell receptor beta chains from one sample, sequenced in a study of T cell changes during pregnancy in multiple sclerosis. Only in-frame clones appear in the TCRdb table, and some are missing; sequencing was by immunoSEQ multiplex PCR. The sample consists of more than 80,000 clones, roughly nine tenths of them appearing once. The sample in question was peripheral blood, obtained before pregnancy. The receptor set was obtained from a female donor with multiple sclerosis, enrolled in a pregnancy study. CDR3s include the opening cysteine and the closing phenylalanine or tryptophan. Fields, in order: clone size, D gene, V gene, J gene, CDR3 protein, CDR3 DNA. The D gene is left open where the match is weak. The size entry is marked missing in some rows and otherwise reads once, few, many or a size class.

.	TRBD2	TRBV10-3	TRBJ2-1	CAISEGKLAGETYHNEQFF	TGTGCCATCAGTGAGGGAAAGCTAGCGGGGGAGACCTACCACAATGAGCAGTTCTTC
.	TRBD1	TRBV11-3	TRBJ2-7	CASSLGKWTGSSYEQYF	TGTGCCAGCAGCTTAGGTAAATGGACAGGGAGCTCCTACGAGCAGTACTTC
.	.	TRBV7-9	TRBJ1-2	CASSLSGASNYGYTF	TGTGCCAGCAGCTTATCAGGGGCCTCTAACTATGGCTACACCTTC
.	.	TRBV5-1	TRBJ1-4	CASSLARFGQETGRGF	TGCGCCAGCAGCTTGGCACGTTTCGGCCAGGAGACTGGGAGAGGATTT
.	.	TRBV5-6	TRBJ2-7	CASSPIRGAEQYF	TGTGCCAGCAGCCCGATCCGGGGGGCCGAGCAGTACTTC
.	.	TRBV6-1	TRBJ2-2	CASSRLGLDTGELFF	TGTGCCAGCAGCCGACTTGGCCTTGACACCGGGGAGCTGTTTTTT
.	.	TRBV28	TRBJ2-1	CASNPTGYNEQFF	TGTGCCAGCAACCCCACGGGCTACAATGAGCAGTTCTTC
.	TRBD1	TRBV5-4	TRBJ2-5	CASSFPTGGVETQYF	TGTGCCAGCAGCTTCCCCACAGGGGGCGTTGAGACCCAGTACTTC
once	TRBD1	TRBV23-1	TRBJ2-3	CASSQSGTGPDTQYF	TGCGCCAGCAGTCAATCGGGGACAGGTCCAGATACGCAGTATTTT
.	TRBD1	TRBV4-3	TRBJ1-2	CASSQDQGQGYGYTF	TGCGCCAGCAGCCAAGACCAGGGACAGGGGTACGGCTACACCTTC
.	TRBD1	TRBV7-7	TRBJ2-5	CASSKTGVGQETQYF	TGTGCTAGCAGCAAGACAGGGGTCGGACAAGAGACCCAGTACTTC
.	TRBD1	TRBV5-4	TRBJ2-7	CASSVRQGYEQYF	TGTGCCAGCAGCGTCCGACAGGGCTACGAGCAGTACTTC
.	TRBD1	TRBV18	TRBJ1-1	CASSPRDRMNTEAFF	TGTGCCAGCTCACCACGGGACAGGATGAACACTGAAGCTTTCTTT
.	.	TRBV23-1	TRBJ2-5	CASRLTGLQETQYF	TGCGCCAGCAGGTTAACAGGCCTCCAAGAGACCCAGTACTTC
.	.	TRBV19	TRBJ1-6	CASSPIHSPLHF	TGTGCCAGTAGTCCAATTCATTCACCCCTCCACTTT
.	TRBD1	TRBV6-1	TRBJ1-2	CASMDRVNYGYTF	TGTGCCAGCATGGACAGGGTGAACTATGGCTACACCTTC
.	TRBD1	TRBV6-5	TRBJ2-7	CASSTGQGSWHEQYF	TGTGCCAGCAGCACTGGACAGGGTTCTTGGCACGAGCAGTACTTC
few	.	TRBV6-4	TRBJ1-1	CASSAMEDTEAFF	TGTGCCAGCAGTGCCATGGAGGACACTGAAGCTTTCTTT
.	TRBD1	TRBV6-6	TRBJ1-1	CASTTIRQGYTEAFF	TGTGCCAGCACCACGATTAGACAGGGGTACACTGAAGCTTTCTTT
.	.	TRBV2	TRBJ1-3	CASRGQPISGNTIYF	TGTGCCAGCCGAGGACAGCCTATCTCTGGAAACACCATATATTTT
.	TRBD2	TRBV4-1	TRBJ2-2	CASSPRPASGMYTGELFF	TGCGCCAGCAGCCCCCGGCCGGCTAGCGGGATGTACACCGGGGAGCTGTTTTTT
.	TRBD2	TRBV4-2	TRBJ2-2	CASSQGLAGEPGELFF	TGTGCCAGCAGCCAAGGACTAGCGGGAGAACCCGGGGAGCTGTTTTTT
.	.	TRBV5-4	TRBJ2-5	CASSLGGTRAETQYF	TGTGCCAGCAGCTTGGGCGGAACTAGAGCGGAGACCCAGTACTTC
once	TRBD2	TRBV28	TRBJ2-1	CASSSRTSDAYNEQFF	TGTGCCAGCAGTTCTCGGACTAGCGACGCCTACAATGAGCAGTTCTTC
once	TRBD1	TRBV29-1	TRBJ1-4	CSALTGGESWTNEKLFF	TGCAGCGCCTTGACAGGGGGCGAATCGTGGACTAATGAAAAACTGTTTTTT
.	TRBD1	TRBV9	TRBJ1-2	CASSGRTGSNYGYTF	TGTGCCAGCAGCGGACGGACAGGATCTAACTATGGCTACACCTTC
.	.	TRBV7-3	TRBJ2-2	CASSPDSPTGELFF	TGTGCCAGCAGCCCGGACAGCCCCACCGGGGAGCTGTTTTTT
.	.	TRBV15	TRBJ2-6	CATSRDKGSSDSGANVLTF	TGTGCCACCAGCAGAGACAAGGGGTCCTCAGACTCTGGGGCCAACGTCCTGACTTTC
.	TRBD2	TRBV15	TRBJ2-1	CATSSLEGTSGANEQFF	TGTGCCACCAGCTCCTTAGAGGGAACTAGCGGCGCCAATGAGCAGTTCTTC
.	TRBD1	TRBV19	TRBJ1-4	CASSLIRLTGEGEKLFF	TGTGCCAGTTCGCTTATACGGTTGACAGGGGAAGGAGAAAAACTGTTTTTT
.	.	TRBV11-3	TRBJ2-5	CASSVTGVAGQETQYF	TGTGCCAGCAGCGTGACAGGGGTAGCGGGCCAAGAGACCCAGTACTTC
.	TRBD2	TRBV9	TRBJ2-5	CASSSLAGYLETQYF	TGTGCCAGCAGCTCGCTAGCGGGATATTTAGAGACCCAGTACTTC
.	.	TRBV27	TRBJ1-1	CASSSSTGVNTEAFF	.
.	TRBD2	TRBV18	TRBJ2-1	CASSPRLAGGPLVNEQFF	TGTGCCAGCTCACCTAGACTAGCGGGGGGGCCTCTAGTCAATGAGCAGTTCTTC
.	TRBD1	TRBV5-1	TRBJ1-1	CASSGGQDNTEAFF	TGCGCCAGCAGCGGCGGACAGGACAACACTGAAGCTTTCTTT
.	.	TRBV5-6	TRBJ2-6	CASSFDLWGAGANVLTF	TGTGCCAGCAGCTTTGATTTGTGGGGCGCGGGGGCCAACGTCCTGACTTTC
.	TRBD2	TRBV2	TRBJ2-7	CASSVGTSRYEQYF	TGTGCCAGCAGTGTCGGGACTAGCAGGTACGAGCAGTACTTC
.	TRBD1	TRBV11-3	TRBJ2-1	CASSSRGGGEQFF	TGTGCCAGCAGCTCAAGAGGGGGCGGTGAGCAGTTCTTC
.	.	TRBV7-9	TRBJ2-5	CASSLELQGGETQYF	TGTGCCAGCAGCTTAGAACTCCAGGGGGGAGAGACCCAGTACTTC
.	TRBD2	TRBV7-9	TRBJ2-1	CASSSIPGGSKNEQFF	TGTGCCAGCAGCTCCATTCCGGGGGGGAGTAAGAATGAGCAGTTCTTC